This TCR beta chain was sequenced for a study of blood T cells in healthy people across ages. Across the whole study: The capture of about one barcoded beta molecule per two T cells was achieved by template switching.

The table lists this clonotype with a few counts. As yet, its antigen is unknown. Russia was home to the donors, healthy Caucasian individuals aged about 6 to 90. Next came a second PCR, run for about 6 to 11 cycles, which used a sample-barcoded 5' primer along with a J-beta primer mix. MiXCR, applied by TCRdb to the 5' RACE reads, yields one record per CDR3 protein. The sample carries around 1,000,000 distinct CDR3 sequences, around 27% recorded once. Whole-study results and caveats: In the absence of known donor CMV status, changes in expanded clonotypes were possibly confounded.

The CDR3 loop spans 16 amino acids. CDR1 and CDR2 from the germline V gene are SGHNT and YYREEE (reference sequence). Deletions cut 4 bases from V and 0 bases from J, with 17 bases between. The data were also submitted as part of a second study, on T cells of mothers and their children.

This TCR was sampled from a girl aged 2 to 9 in good health. V usage is TRBV5-4 and J usage is TRBJ2-7; D is perhaps TRBD2 (7 bases). Sequencing was carried out using blood. This chain's CDR3 is CASSPRTGGHSYEQYF. CDR3 in DNA: TGTGCCAGCAGCCCCCGAACGGGGGGACACTCCTACGAGCAGTACTTC.